This TCR beta chain was captured by sequencing in a study of response to subunit inactivated influenza vaccine. TCRdb re-analysed the RT-PCR reads in MiXCR, keeping a single row per CDR3 protein. Among about 800,000 distinct CDR3 sequences, about 20% were seen once, and the ten largest hold approximately 10%. This clonotype was detected only a few times. Its antigen is unidentified. The germline CDR1 and CDR2 sequences are SEHNR and FQNEAQ (reference sequence). This CDR3 is built from 14 residues. V was pared by 6 bases and J by 3 bases, with 7 bases of the junction left unmatched. General study results and limits: With each seasonal influenza vaccination, the authors suggested, few new T cells are recruited.

The TCR comes from a man in his fifties who received an inactivated influenza vaccine. This chain links TRBV7-9 with TRBJ1-1; TRBD1 aligns across 7 bases. Sequencing used PBMCs from blood, obtained 4 to 6 days after vaccination. CDR3 in amino acids: CASRRQGRYTEAFF. CDR3 DNA: TGTGCCAGCAGGCGACAGGGTCGTTACACTGAAGCTTTCTTT.